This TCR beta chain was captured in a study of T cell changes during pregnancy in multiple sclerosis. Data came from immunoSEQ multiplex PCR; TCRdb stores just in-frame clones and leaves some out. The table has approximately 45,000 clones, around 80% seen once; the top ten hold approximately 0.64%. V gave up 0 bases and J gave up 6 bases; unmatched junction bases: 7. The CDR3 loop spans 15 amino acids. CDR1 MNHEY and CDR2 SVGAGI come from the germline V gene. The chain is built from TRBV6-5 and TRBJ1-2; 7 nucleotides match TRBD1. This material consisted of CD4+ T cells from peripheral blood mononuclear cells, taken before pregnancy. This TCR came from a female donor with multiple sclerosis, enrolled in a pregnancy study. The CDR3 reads CASSYSEGGGHGYTF. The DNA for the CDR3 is TGTGCCAGCAGTTACTCCGAAGGGGGCGGCCATGGCTACACCTTC.